The clone carrying this T cell receptor beta chain was seen more than once but under ten times. What it binds is unknown. Noted time point: pre-sensitization, week 0. The treatment denotes: therapeutic diphenylcyclopropenone sensitization with weekly scalp DPC. Donors, patients with alopecia ranging from 18 to 70 years old and judged suitable for DPC, provided samples. One entry per CDR3 protein, called by TCRdb with MiXCR from the RACE reads. The repertoire holds more than 300,000 distinct CDR3 sequences, with roughly 5% as singletons. The data derive from a study of human T cells and chemical hapten exposure. Study details: A patient group, mainly female, showed alopecia areata, totalis or universalis.

Trimming pared 1 base from V and 0 bases from J, leaving 15 bases between. Germline V gene lookup returns CDR1 GTSNPN and CDR2 SVGIG (reference sequence). The CDR3 loop spans 16 amino acids. Findings and limits, study-wide: The donors suffered from alopecia, so their immune response may not match that of healthy people. The number of TCRs above 1 in 1000 frequency did not change after DPC sensitization.

This sequence joins TRBV30 and TRBJ1-1; D possibly corresponds to TRBD1 (5 bases). The material sequenced was whole blood, taken in connection with sensitization to the hapten diphenylcyclopropenone (DPC). This TCR was recovered from a woman aged 50 to 60 with alopecia areata. Some clones in this sample may be carry-over from other donors' samples. DNA for the CDR3: TGTGCCTGGAGTGGCGCCAGGGTGTCGGTGAACACTGAAGCTTTCTTT. Its protein is CAWSGARVSVNTEAFF.